What follows are 7 T cell receptor beta chains derived from one specimen sequenced in a study of PD-1 blockade in classical Hodgkin lymphoma (dated by TCRdb to 2018 to 2021). What this sample's time point label stands for: newly diagnosed, previously untreated cHL patient sample. CD4+ T cells were purified from thawed PBMCs by magnetic negative selection with a Miltenyi CD4+ T cell isolation kit. Library method: the immunoSEQ multiplex PCR assay. Here the immuneACCESS table is served through TCRdb, limited to in-frame sequences with V and J called. Missing clones are a known gap in these copies; in checked studies unresolved V genes cover under half, and the rest lacks a known reason. Present in this sample are 29,000 or so clones, 89% of which were seen just once. The ten largest make up more than 0.35% of the sample. Sequenced: CD4+ T cells from blood. Every receptor here comes from a human donor with classical Hodgkin lymphoma.

The V and J genes are TRBV7-2 and TRBJ2-3; TRBD2 matches at 8 bases. Germline V gene lookup returns CDR1 SGHTA and CDR2 FQGNSA. The CDR3 runs to 15 residues. V was clipped by 5 bases and J by 2 bases; unmatched bases: 6. The CDR3 region is CASSPQAGATDTQYF. In DNA form, the CDR3 reads TGTGCCAGCAGCCCTCAAGCGGGAGCCACAGATACGCAGTATTTT. The whole variable domain, remainder taken from reference TRBV7-2 and TRBJ2-3, is GAGVSQSPSNKVTEKGKDVELRCDPISGHTALYWYRQSLGQGLEFLIYFQGNSAPDKSGLPSDRFSAERTGGSVSTLTIQRTQQEDSAVYLCASSPQAGATDTQYFGPGTRLTVL.

The V call is TRBV28, the J call TRBJ2-7; a weak D match, TRBD2 (6 bases). The CDR3 sequence is 14 residues long. The V end was cut by 7 bases, the J end by 3 bases, with 16 bases between. Per the germline V gene, CDR1 is MDHEN and CDR2 is SYDVKM. For the CDR3, the DNA is TGTGCCAGCAACAACCCCGGCGGGAACTACGAGCAGTACTTC. Translation: CASNNPGGNYEQYF.

The chain joins TRBV28 to TRBJ1-2; no clear D. Trimming pared 3 bases from V and 5 bases from J, leaving 7 bases between. In germline, CDR1 is MDHEN, CDR2 SYDVKM. The CDR3 spans 12 residues. This CDR3 is CASSFAGYGYTF. CDR3 nucleotide sequence: TGTGCCAGCAGTTTTGCTGGGTATGGCTACACCTTC.

The chain links TRBV18 to TRBJ2-3, with 7 bases fitting TRBD1. V shed 4 bases, J shed 1 base, and the junction held 8 bases outside the gene matches. The CDR3 spans 16 residues. Germline V gene sequence: CDR1 KGHSH, CDR2 LQKENI. The DNA for the CDR3 is TGTGCCAGCTCACAAACCCGGGACAGCCGCACAGATACGCAGTATTTT. Protein: CASSQTRDSRTDTQYF.

The V and J genes are TRBV6-6 and TRBJ1-2, with a weak D call TRBD1 (6 bases). V was pared by 6 bases and J by 1 base, with 9 bases between. CDR1 MNHNY and CDR2 SVGAGI come from the germline V gene (reference sequence). This CDR3 contains 13 residues. The CDR3 DNA reads as TGTGCCAGCAGCCGACAGGATAACTATGGCTACACCTTC. Residues: CASSRQDNYGYTF.

V is TRBV11-2 and J is TRBJ2-3, with 10 bases identical to TRBD2. The CDR3 is made up of 16 amino acids. V dropped 5 bases and J dropped 1; count of bases not matched to a gene: 6. Germline CDR1 SGHAT, CDR2 FQNNGV. The CDR3 region is CASSTGLARGTDTQYF. CDR3 DNA sequence: TGTGCCAGCAGCACGGGACTAGCGAGGGGCACAGATACGCAGTATTTT.

The gene calls are TRBV18 and TRBJ1-1; 7 nucleotides align to TRBD1. Germline assignment: CDR1 KGHSH and CDR2 LQKENI. V was pared by 3 bases and J by 3 bases, with 4 bases of the junction left unmatched. This CDR3 comprises 14 residues. The CDR3 reads CASSPWDSHTEAFF. CDR3 nucleotide sequence: TGTGCCAGCTCACCTTGGGACAGTCACACTGAAGCTTTCTTT.